The 24 T cell receptor beta chains listed next were all sequenced from one sample in a study of molecular identifiers for immune sequencing clone quantification. MiXCR was run by TCRdb on the PCR reads, yielding one entry per CDR3 protein. The repertoire holds 9,700 or so distinct CDR3 sequences, with just under 20% as singletons. The sequencing input was naive CD8+ T cells from blood, with Jurkat cell RNA spiked in. Subset indicated: FACS-sorted CD8+CD4-CCR7+CD45RA+ naive T cells. These receptor sequences come from a human donor in good health. Some libraries in this study had Jurkat cell RNA spiked in.

This clonotype was detected many times. The rearrangement uses TRBV4-3 and TRBJ2-7, with 8 bases aligning to TRBD2. The CDR3 has 15 residues. J lost 0 bases, V lost 2 bases, and 3 bases had no gene match. Germline V CDR1 and CDR2: LGHNA, YSLEER. This chain's CDR3 is CASSQPGTSSYEQYF. CDR3 in DNA: TGCGCCAGCAGCCAACCCGGGACTAGCTCCTACGAGCAGTACTTC.

This clonotype appeared many times. V is TRBV7-2 and J is TRBJ1-1; tentative D call: TRBD1 (5 bases). CDR3 length equals 14 residues. The V gene's germline CDR1 is SGHTA and CDR2 FQGNSA. V gave up 3 bases and J gave up 4 bases, with 12 bases separating them. CDR3 nucleotides: TGTGCCAGCAGCTTGGTTCCAGGGTCCACTGAAGCTTTCTTT. Protein product: CASSLVPGSTEAFF.

On this clonotype: A much larger clone is a single base away; this may be a read error. The CDR3 does not end in the conserved phenylalanine or tryptophan, so this is likely a read error. V gene TRBV6-5 combines with J gene TRBJ2-7, with 7 nucleotides matching TRBD2. This CDR3 region has 14 residues. Losses at the gene ends were 6 bases for V and 3 bases for J; bases not matched to a gene: 8. Germline loops: CDR1 MNHEY, CDR2 SVGAGI. The CDR3 spells CASRYTGTNYEQYS. The DNA for the CDR3 is TGTGCCAGCAGGTACACCGGGACTAACTACGAGCAGTACTCC.

By its share, this clonotype is medium-sized. V is TRBV4-3 and J is TRBJ2-7; D uncertain. The CDR3 is made up of 13 amino acids. Trimming removed 0 bases from V and 2 bases from J, with 5 bases in between. Germline V gene data show CDR1 as LGHNA and CDR2 as YSLEER. The CDR3 DNA reads TGCGCCAGCAGCCAAGAGGAGACCTACGAGCAGTACTTC. Its translation: CASSQEETYEQYF.

With respect to this clonotype: The junction departs from the called germline gene at one end, perhaps through a read error. V is TRBV4-3 and J is TRBJ2-3; D remains ambiguous. This CDR3 has 13 residues. Germline lookup yields CDR1 LGHNA and CDR2 YSLEER. The CDR3 nucleotides read TGCGACAGCAGCGAATACGACGGAGATATGCAGTATTTT. Protein sequence: CDSSEYDGDMQYF.

On this clonotype itself: A much larger clonotype is one base distant, so this may be a read error. This chain joins TRBV15 and TRBJ2-2, with 9 bases lining up with TRBD2. CDR1 is LNHNV and CDR2 is YYDKDF in the germline V gene (reference sequence). This CDR3 is 16 amino acids long. The CDR3 DNA follows: TGTGTCACCAGCACCAATGGGCTAGCGGGGACCGGGGAGCTGTTTTTT. This encodes CVTSTNGLAGTGELFF.

Many counts were recorded for this clonotype. The chain has TRBV15 and TRBJ1-1; a weak D match, TRBD1 (5 bases). CDR1 LNHNV and CDR2 YYDKDF come from the germline V gene (reference sequence). V was trimmed by 0 bases and J by 1 base, leaving 12 bases between them. CDR3 length equals 16 residues. In DNA form, the CDR3 reads TGTGCCACCAGCAGAGAAGTCGGCCAGGGGAACACTGAAGCTTTCTTT. Translation: CATSREVGQGNTEAFF.

By its share, this clonotype is medium-sized. This chain connects TRBV10-3 to TRBJ2-3, with no clear D. The CDR3 extends over 11 amino acids. Trimming left V 10 bases short and J 1 base short, with 6 bases between. The germline V gene encodes CDR1 ENHRY and CDR2 SYGVKD. In DNA, the CDR3 is TGTGCCACCCAAGGCACAGATACGCAGTATTTT. Translation gives CATQGTDTQYF.

This clonotype has a count of ten or more. The CDR3 region is CASSFYLSYNEQFF. As DNA, the CDR3 is TGTGCCAGCAGCTTCTATCTCTCCTACAATGAGCAGTTCTTC. The genes are TRBV5-5 and TRBJ2-1, with D unclear. Trimming cost V 2 bases and J 0 bases, with 6 bases left between them. Germline CDR1 SGHKS, CDR2 YYEKEE (reference sequence). The CDR3 is made up of 14 amino acids.

Within the sample, this clonotype is medium-sized. The chain has TRBV30 and TRBJ1-1, with 10 bases lining up with TRBD1. The CDR3 loop spans 13 amino acids. Looked up from germline, CDR1 is GTSNPN and CDR2 is SVGIG (reference sequence). Trimming cost V 4 bases and J 6 bases; bases outside gene matches: 5. The CDR3 sequence: CAWNGGQGSEAFF. The DNA of the CDR3 is TGTGCCTGGAACGGGGGACAGGGGTCTGAAGCTTTCTTT. Full variable domain (rest looked up from reference TRBV30 and TRBJ1-1): SQTIHQWPATLVQPVGSPLSLECTVEGTSNPNLYWYRQAAGRGLQLLFYSVGIGQISSEVPQNLSASRPQDRQFILSSKKLLLSDSGFYLCAWNGGQGSEAFFGQGTRLTVV.

In its sample, this clonotype was seen many times. V is TRBV6-1 and J is TRBJ2-1; D unresolved. This CDR3 is 14 amino acids long. CDR1 is MNHNS and CDR2 is SASEGT in the germline V gene. V was pared by 1 base and J by 6 bases, with 10 bases between. The CDR3 bases are TGTGCCAGCAGTGAAGTTGGCAGTCCCAATGAGCAGTTCTTC. It encodes CASSEVGSPNEQFF.

This clonotype is medium-sized in the sample. CDR3 sequence (DNA): TGCAGTGCTAGAGACTTTAGAGTCAGCACAGATACGCAGTATTTT. This translates into CSARDFRVSTDTQYF. The chain employs TRBV20-1 and TRBJ2-3; D gene uncertain. The germline V and J ends were trimmed by 0 bases and 0 bases, with 10 bases remaining between them. Germline CDR1 and CDR2: DFQATT and SNEGSKA (reference sequence). The CDR3 runs 15 residues.

In its sample, this clonotype was seen many times. The chain has TRBV11-3 and TRBJ1-4, with unresolved D. The V and J ends lost 3 bases and 4 bases respectively, with 15 bases between them. Germline V CDR1 and CDR2: SGHNT, YENEEA. This CDR3 comprises 16 residues. CDR3 residues: CASSFRSGPINEKLFF. The CDR3 nucleotides read TGTGCCAGCAGCTTCAGGTCCGGACCGATTAATGAAAAACTGTTTTTT.

A remark on this clonotype: A much bigger clone sits one base away, suggesting this may be a read error. The chain has TRBV7-6 and TRBJ2-7; D call uncertain. Germline V gives CDR1 SGHVS, CDR2 FNYEAQ. CDR3 length: 13 residues. The CDR3 sequence is CASSEGKDYVQYF. CDR3 DNA sequence: TGTGCCAGCAGCGAAGGGAAAGATTACGTGCAGTACTTC.

By proportion, this clonotype is medium-sized. The V and J genes are TRBV2 and TRBJ2-3, with 12 bases lining up with TRBD2. The J segment lost 0 bases and the V segment lost 7 bases, leaving 5 bases of the junction unmatched. The CDR3 contains 16 residues. Germline V gene data show CDR1 as SNHLY and CDR2 as FYNNEI. This CDR3 is CASTGLAGPSTDTQYF. DNA of the CDR3: TGTGCCAGCACGGGACTAGCGGGCCCTAGCACAGATACGCAGTATTTT. Combining the CDR3 with reference TRBV2 and TRBJ2-3 gives the whole variable domain EPEVTQTPSHQVTQMGQEVILRCVPISNHLYFYWYRQILGQKVEFLVSFYNNEISEKSEIFDDQFSVERPDGSNFTLKIRSTKLEDSAMYFCASTGLAGPSTDTQYFGPGTRLTVL.

By sample fraction, this clonotype is medium-sized. V is TRBV7-2 and J is TRBJ2-7; 7 bases are a match to TRBD2. V was pared by 4 bases and J by 3 bases, with 6 bases of the junction left unmatched. CDR1 is SGHTA and CDR2 is FQGNSA in the germline V gene. There are 14 residues in the CDR3. CDR3 protein: CASSSGAGSYEQYF. Here the CDR3 DNA reads TGTGCCAGCAGCTCCGGAGCGGGAAGCTACGAGCAGTACTTC.

This clonotype was recorded once. A junction boundary mismatches the germline segment, possibly from a read error. The CDR3 protein is CASSLGGGGGVGERFF. As DNA, the CDR3 is TGTGCCAGCAGCTTAGGGGGGGGGGGCGGGGTGGGGGAGCGGTTCTTC. The chain is built from TRBV7-6 and TRBJ2-1; TRBD2 is a possible D gene (7 bases). This CDR3 comprises 16 residues. Germline V lookup: CDR1 SGHVS, CDR2 FNYEAQ.

This clonotype has more than one count but fewer than ten. This chain connects TRBV19 to TRBJ2-2; TRBD1 is a possible D gene (5 bases). CDR3 size: 17 residues. Germline CDR1 and CDR2: LNHDA and SQIVND (reference sequence). Deletions cut 5 bases from V and 4 bases from J, with 20 bases between. The CDR3 region has the DNA TGTGCCAGTAGTGTAAGACGAACCGTAGGGGTCACCGGGGAGCTGTTTTTT. This gives the protein CASSVRRTVGVTGELFF.

There are many counts of this clonotype. CDR3 sequence: CASSRWGTSGNNEQFF. The CDR3 DNA sequence: TGTGCCAGCAGCCGCTGGGGGACTAGCGGGAACAATGAGCAGTTCTTC. The rearrangement uses TRBV11-2 and TRBJ2-1; 13 bases line up with TRBD2. V was pared by 5 bases and J by 5 bases, with 6 bases of the junction left unmatched. Germline-derived CDR1 and CDR2 are SGHAT and FQNNGV. The CDR3 is made up of 16 amino acids.

On this clonotype: This could be a read error, since a much larger clone is one nucleotide away. The chain employs TRBV19 and TRBJ2-5; 9 positions agree with TRBD2. The germline V gene encodes CDR1 LNHDA and CDR2 SQIVND (reference sequence). This CDR3 is built from 14 residues. For the CDR3, the DNA is TGTGCCAGTAATAGCGGGGGACACCAAGAGACCCAGTGCTTC. It specifies CASNSGGHQETQCF.

V gene TRBV14 combines with J gene TRBJ1-2, with TRBD1 matching over 12 bases. The V and J ends lost 3 bases and 3 bases, in that order; junction bases with no gene match: 2. Per germline, CDR1 SGHDN and CDR2 FVKESK. This CDR3 is built from 15 residues. For the CDR3, the DNA is TGTGCCAGCAGCCAGGGGACAGGGGGCTACTATGGCTACACCTTC. Protein product: CASSQGTGGYYGYTF.

This clonotype was detected only once. A single base separates this from a much larger clone, so it may be a read error. The rearrangement uses TRBV7-8 and TRBJ2-1; tentatively, D is TRBD1 (6 bases). From germline, CDR1 is SGHVS and CDR2 FQNEAQ. The CDR3 covers 14 residues. CDR3 loop: CASSYRDNYNEQLF. CDR3 bases: TGTGCCAGCAGTTACCGGGACAACTACAATGAGCAGCTCTTC.

This clonotype was found once. A much larger clone lies a single base off, so this may be a read error. The rearrangement joins TRBV11-2 to TRBJ2-7, with 7 bases lining up with TRBD1. This CDR3 is 14 amino acids long. J gave up 4 bases and V 4 bases, and 7 bases lay outside the gene matches. Per the germline V gene, CDR1 is SGHAT and CDR2 is FQNNGV. CDR3 residues: CASSSTGALYEQYF. As DNA, the CDR3 is TGTGCCAGCAGCTCTACAGGGGCGTTATACGAGCAGTACTTC. The variable domain in full, completed from reference TRBV11-2 and TRBJ2-7, reads EAGVAQSPRYKIIEKRQSVAFWCNPISGHATLYWYQQILGQGPKLLIQFQNNGVVDDSQLPKDRFSAERLKGVDSTLKIQPAKLEDSAVYLCASSSTGALYEQYFGPGTRLTVT.

To note about this clonotype: A much more abundant neighbour one base away suggests this may be a read error. This rearrangement joins TRBV7-9 to TRBJ2-5; D may be TRBD1 (6 bases). The CDR3 has 13 amino acids. Trimming removed 6 bases at V and 5 bases at J, with 13 bases between. Germline V lookup: CDR1 SEHNR, CDR2 FQNEAQ (reference sequence). The CDR3 spells CASSRGGTETQYF. CDR3 DNA: TGTGCCAGCAGTCGAGGGGGTACGGAGACCCAGTACTTC.